This T cell receptor beta chain was observed in a study of T-cell memory formation after mild COVID-19. Overall study: Largely, the TCR clusters proved donor specific.

In TCRdb, the 5' RACE reads were re-called with MiXCR into one record per CDR3 protein. Among about 240,000 distinct CDR3 sequences listed, roughly 9.4% were seen once. This clonotype was detected ten times or more. Sequences were obtained from PBMCs or a T cell subset sorted from them (not recorded which). The clonotype originates from a man aged 18 to 30 who had mild COVID-19 (a few samples of this study predate the infection). Cell type and time point are not known.

CDR3: CSVEDPTGVGETQYF. Here the CDR3 DNA reads TGCAGCGTTGAAGATCCTACAGGGGTTGGAGAGACCCAGTACTTC. The V call is TRBV29-1, the J call TRBJ2-5; 7 bases are a match to TRBD1. V shed 0 bases and J 4 bases; nucleotides not matched to a gene: 8. Germline V lookup: CDR1 SQVTM, CDR2 ANQGSEA. The CDR3 loop spans 15 amino acids.